The clone carrying this T cell receptor (beta chain) was seen only once. Only in-frame clones appear in the TCRdb table, and some are missing; sequencing was by immunoSEQ multiplex PCR. The sample shows 80,000 to 95,000 clones, around 96% of them seen only once. The V and J ends lost 3 bases and 0 bases respectively, with 10 bases between them. Germline-derived CDR1 and CDR2 are SGDLS and YYNGEE. The CDR3 length is 14 residues. The sample is drawn from a study of technical replicates of blood from four donors. This chain uses TRBV9 with TRBJ2-7; D unresolved. The receptor was isolated from a human donor in good health. Sequenced sample: T cells isolated from PBMCs. CDR3 residues: CASSGASSSYEQYF. The CDR3 nucleotides read TGTGCCAGCAGCGGAGCGTCGAGCTCCTACGAGCAGTACTTC. Together with reference TRBV9 and TRBJ2-7, the CDR3 gives the full variable domain: DSGVTQTPKHLITATGQRVTLRCSPRSGDLSVYWYQQSLDQGLQFLIQYYNGEERAKGNILERFSAQQFPDLHSELNLSSLELGDSALYFCASSGASSSYEQYFGPGTRLTVT.